This record covers a single T cell receptor (beta chain). A sample-barcoded 5' primer and a J-beta primer mix were used in a second PCR of roughly 7 to 11 cycles. One entry per CDR3 protein, called by TCRdb with MiXCR from the 5' RACE reads. The table has fewer than 1,000,000 distinct CDR3 sequences, 35% to 60% seen once. Germline CDR1 DFQATT, CDR2 SNEGSKA (reference sequence). V lost 7 bases to trimming and J lost 1 base, with 21 bases between them. This CDR3 region has 16 residues. This sample was included in a study of blood T cells in healthy people across ages. The sample taken for sequencing was blood. This clonotype was sampled from a man aged 80 or over in good health. The chain uses TRBV20-1 and TRBJ2-3; D is perhaps TRBD1 or TRBD2 (6 bases each). The CDR3 is CSGLTRGAGGTDTQYF. In nucleotides, the CDR3 is TGCAGTGGCCTAACGAGGGGGGCAGGGGGCACAGATACGCAGTATTTT.